These 14 T cell receptor beta chains originate from one sample sequenced in a study of blood T cell repertoires in COVID-19. This table comes from immunoSEQ multiplex PCR, and its TCRdb copy is limited to in-frame clones, with some not included. In the table there are about 170,000 clones, around 80% of which are singletons. The source material was PBMCs or T cells enriched from blood (not recorded which). The receptors derive from a woman in her 70s in a cohort exposed to, infected with or recovered from COVID-19 (not recorded which).

Notes on this clone: Other DNA sequences in this sample translate to the same CDR3. The chain recombines TRBV2 with TRBJ1-5; TRBD1 matches at 9 bases. V lost 4 bases and J lost 2; bases outside the gene matches: 0. The CDR3 extends over 14 amino acids. Per germline, CDR1 SNHLY and CDR2 FYNNEI. The CDR3 protein is CASSGTGGNQPQHF. CDR3 in DNA: TGTGCCAGCAGTGGGACAGGGGGCAATCAGCCCCAGCATTTT.

The chain combines TRBV5-1 with TRBJ2-2; D possibly corresponds to TRBD2 (6 bases). The germline V and J ends were trimmed by 0 bases and 0 bases, with 9 bases remaining between them. The CDR3 is 16 amino acids. Germline CDR1 reads SGHRS; CDR2 reads YFSETQ. CDR3 region: CASSLALATNTGELFF. The CDR3 DNA is TGCGCCAGCAGCTTGGCCCTAGCGACGAACACCGGGGAGCTGTTTTTT.

V usage is TRBV5-6 and J usage is TRBJ2-3; TRBD2 matches 8 bases. V was pared by 6 bases and J by 4 bases, with 10 bases of the junction left unmatched. The germline V gene encodes CDR1 SGHDT and CDR2 YYEEEE. The CDR3 has 15 amino acids. The CDR3 DNA is TGTGCCAGCAACCCAACGGGAGGGACGGCAGATACGCAGTATTTT. This encodes CASNPTGGTADTQYF.

V and J are TRBV5-1 and TRBJ2-3; no clear D gene. Trimming removed 2 bases from V and 1 base from J, with 8 bases in between. This CDR3 is built from 14 residues. CDR1 SGHRS and CDR2 YFSETQ come from the germline V gene. The CDR3 DNA reads TGCGCCAGCAGCTTCCAATCGGGCACAGATACGCAGTATTTT. Translation gives CASSFQSGTDTQYF. The whole variable domain, filled in from reference TRBV5-1 and TRBJ2-3, reads KAGVTQTPRYLIKTRGQQVTLSCSPISGHRSVSWYQQTPGQGLQFLFEYFSETQRNKGNFPGRFSGRQFSNSRSEMNVSTLELGDSALYLCASSFQSGTDTQYFGPGTRLTVL.

This chain links TRBV27 with TRBJ2-1; the D gene is possibly TRBD2 (5 bases). Germline CDR1 MNHEY, CDR2 SMNVEV (reference sequence). The CDR3 has 15 residues. V was shortened by 7 bases and J by 0 bases, with 13 bases between the two germline ends. The CDR3 sequence: CASTDSANSYNEQFF. The CDR3 nucleotides are TGTGCCAGCACCGATAGCGCCAACTCCTACAATGAGCAGTTCTTC.

The V call is TRBV7-2, the J call TRBJ1-1, with no clear D. The CDR3 sequence is 16 residues long. V was cut by 4 bases and J by 1 base, with 16 bases left in between. Germline CDR1 reads SGHTA; CDR2 reads FQGNSA. In DNA form, the CDR3 reads TGTGCCAGCAGCTCCCGAGGGAGGGTCGGGAACACTGAAGCTTTCTTT. Translating it yields CASSSRGRVGNTEAFF.

This clone was observed once. The chain couples TRBV5-5 to TRBJ1-2, with TRBD1 matching over 8 bases. The germline V gene encodes CDR1 SGHKS and CDR2 YYEKEE (reference sequence). CDR3 length: 17 residues. V shed 0 bases, J shed 3 bases, and the junction held 10 bases outside the gene matches. Written as DNA, the CDR3 is TGTGCCAGCAGCTTGGTTTTGGGACAGGCCACTGACTATGGCTACACCTTC. Its protein product is CASSLVLGQATDYGYTF. The complete variable domain, with remaining parts taken from reference TRBV5-5 and TRBJ1-2, reads DAGVTQSPTHLIKTRGQQVTLRCSPISGHKSVSWYQQVLGQGPQFIFQYYEKEERGRGNFPDRFSARQFPNYSSELNVNALLLGDSALYLCASSLVLGQATDYGYTFGSGTRLTVV.

This sequence joins TRBV27 and TRBJ2-7; no firm D call. Germline assignment: CDR1 MNHEY and CDR2 SMNVEV (reference sequence). This CDR3 region has 13 residues. The ends were cut back, 1 base at V and 9 bases at J, with 13 bases in the middle. The CDR3 sequence: CASSLFPRHGQYF. In DNA, the CDR3 is TGTGCCAGCAGTTTATTCCCCAGACATGGGCAGTACTTC.

The rearrangement links TRBV28 to TRBJ2-3; 13 bases align to TRBD2. The junction had 7 bases not matched to a gene; V was cut back by 5 bases and J by 8 bases. The CDR3 contains 15 residues. Germline assignment: CDR1 MDHEN and CDR2 SYDVKM. CDR3 sequence (DNA): TGTGCCAGCAGTCCCCGGACTAGCGGGAGACGTACGCAGTATTTT. The encoded protein is CASSPRTSGRRTQYF.

This clone was found once. V gene TRBV18 combines with J gene TRBJ2-7; 9 bases are shared with TRBD2. J was trimmed by 1 base and V by 0 bases; bases with no gene match: 1. Germline lookup yields CDR1 KGHSH and CDR2 LQKENI. CDR3 size: 15 residues. Written as DNA, the CDR3 is TGTGCCAGCTCACCACCCAGCGGGAGGTCCTACGAGCAGTACTTC. The encoded protein is CASSPPSGRSYEQYF.

The chain has TRBV10-3 and TRBJ1-4, with 7 bases fitting TRBD1. The CDR3 has 14 residues. Germline CDR1 reads ENHRY; CDR2 reads SYGVKD. With V trimmed by 4 bases and J by 8 bases, 7 bases remained unmatched. CDR3 DNA sequence: TGTGCCATCAGTGTGGACAGGAACGGGGAAAAACTGTTTTTT. The encoded protein is CAISVDRNGEKLFF.

J is TRBJ1-1 and V is TRBV29-1; 8 positions agree with TRBD1. The CDR3 is 14 residues long. Germline values: CDR1 SQVTM, CDR2 ANQGSEA. The V gene end was trimmed by 7 bases and the J gene end by 1 base; junction bases not matched to a gene: 8. Here the CDR3 DNA reads TGCAGCGCCGTCGGACAGGGTTGGAACACTGAAGCTTTCTTT. This gives the protein CSAVGQGWNTEAFF.

Turning to this clone: A junction boundary mismatches the germline segment, possibly from a read error. V and J are TRBV5-1 and TRBJ1-2, with 12 bases lining up with TRBD1. Germline CDR1 is SGHRS and CDR2 is YFSETQ. The CDR3 is made up of 15 amino acids. CDR3 sequence reads: CASSRYPGTGGVGSF. CDR3 sequence (DNA): TGCGCCAGCAGCAGGTATCCCGGGACAGGGGGCGTCGGTTCCTTC. Complete variable domain (other parts from reference TRBV5-1 and TRBJ1-2): KAGVTQTPRYLIKTRGQQVTLSCSPISGHRSVSWYQQTPGQGLQFLFEYFSETQRNKGNFPGRFSGRQFSNSRSEMNVSTLELGDSALYLCASSRYPGTGGVGSFGSGTRLTVV.

The chain recombines TRBV19 with TRBJ1-4; D is perhaps TRBD1 (5 bases). Per germline, CDR1 LNHDA and CDR2 SQIVND (reference sequence). With 6 bases removed from V and 8 bases from J, the gap between germline ends came to 16 bases. CDR3 length equals 14 residues. The CDR3 nucleotides are TGTGCCAGTAGCGTCGACAGTGCTAGAGAAAAACTGTTTTTT. Translating it yields CASSVDSAREKLFF. The variable domain in full, completed from reference TRBV19 and TRBJ1-4, reads DGGITQSPKYLFRKEGQNVTLSCEQNLNHDAMYWYRQDPGQGLRLIYYSQIVNDFQKGDIAEGYSVSREKKESFPLTVTSAQKNPTAFYLCASSVDSAREKLFFGSGTQLSVL.